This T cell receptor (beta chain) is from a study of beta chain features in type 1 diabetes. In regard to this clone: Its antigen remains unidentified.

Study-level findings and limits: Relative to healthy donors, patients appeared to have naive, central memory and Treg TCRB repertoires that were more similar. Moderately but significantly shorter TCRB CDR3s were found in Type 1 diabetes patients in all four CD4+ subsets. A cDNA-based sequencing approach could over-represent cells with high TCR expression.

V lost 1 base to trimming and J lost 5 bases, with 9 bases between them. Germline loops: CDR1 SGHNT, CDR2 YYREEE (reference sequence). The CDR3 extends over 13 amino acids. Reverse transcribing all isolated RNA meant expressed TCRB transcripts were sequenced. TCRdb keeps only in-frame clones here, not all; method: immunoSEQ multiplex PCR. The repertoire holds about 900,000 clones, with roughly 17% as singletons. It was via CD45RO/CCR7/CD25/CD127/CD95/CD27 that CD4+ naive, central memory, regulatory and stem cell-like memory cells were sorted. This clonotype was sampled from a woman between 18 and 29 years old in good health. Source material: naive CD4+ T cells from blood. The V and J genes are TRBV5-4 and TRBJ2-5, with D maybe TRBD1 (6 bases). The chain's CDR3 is CASSLQGLETQYF. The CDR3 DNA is TGTGCCAGCAGCTTGCAGGGGCTGGAGACCCAGTACTTC.